A single sample is the source of the 21 T cell receptor beta chains below, sequenced in a study of blood T cell repertoires in COVID-19 (dated by TCRdb to 2018 to 2021). Libraries were built with the immunoSEQ multiplex PCR assay. Sourced from immuneACCESS, this table was stored by TCRdb with only in-frame sequences that have V and J called. A share of the clones is absent; for the studies checked, an unresolved V gene accounts for under half, and the remainder has no known explanation. Within this sample are 150,000 to 200,000 clones, with around 90% of them counted one time only. The leading ten clones occupy approximately 5% of the sample. Material: peripheral blood. These receptors were obtained from a man between 18 and 29 years old with COVID-19, enrolled during active disease.

The gene calls are TRBV28 and TRBJ2-7, with TRBD2 as a possible D gene (6 bases). Germline values: CDR1 MDHEN, CDR2 SYDVKM. The germline V and J ends were trimmed by 4 bases and 3 bases, with 13 bases remaining between them. The CDR3 consists of 14 residues. The CDR3 region is CASSSPHGSYEQYF. CDR3 in DNA: TGTGCCAGCAGTTCTCCTCACGGGAGCTACGAGCAGTACTTC.

Worth noting for this clone: The same CDR3 is also encoded by other DNA sequences in this sample. This sequence joins TRBV5-1 and TRBJ2-1; D gene unclear. Trimming took off 1 base at V and 1 base at J, with 6 bases between the two ends. The CDR3 has 14 amino acids. The germline V gene has CDR1 SGHRS and CDR2 YFSETQ. The CDR3 loop reads CASSLRSSYNEQFF. DNA for the CDR3: TGCGCCAGCAGCTTGCGGTCATCCTACAATGAGCAGTTCTTC.

The table lists this clone with a count of one. The V and J genes are TRBV15 and TRBJ1-2, with 9 positions matching TRBD1. Germline CDR1 is LNHNV and CDR2 is YYDKDF (reference sequence). This CDR3 is 13 amino acids long. V was clipped by 10 bases and J by 2 bases; unmatched bases: 5. CDR3 sequence (DNA): TGTGCCATTGGGGACAGGGAGAACTATGGCTACACCTTC. Its translation: CAIGDRENYGYTF.

The gene calls are TRBV6-5 and TRBJ1-6; TRBD1 is a possible D gene (5 bases). The CDR3 totals 15 residues. V was trimmed by 5 bases and J by 10 bases, leaving 18 bases between them. Germline V gene sequence: CDR1 MNHEY, CDR2 SVGAGI. CDR3 bases: TGTGCCAGCAGTAGGGGAAGTGGGGTTGGGTCACCCCTCCACTTT. Translating gives CASSRGSGVGSPLHF.

The chain has TRBV30 and TRBJ2-1; possibly TRBD1 for D (5 bases). V dropped 5 bases and J dropped 4 bases, with 15 bases sitting between them. This CDR3 is 14 amino acids long. CDR1 GTSNPN and CDR2 SVGIG come from the germline V gene (reference sequence). CDR3 sequence (DNA): TGTGCCTGGGATCCCGACAGAAATTACAATGAGCAGTTCTTC. This gives the protein CAWDPDRNYNEQFF.

This clone has just a few counts. The V and J genes are TRBV13 and TRBJ2-7; D is ambiguous. The CDR3 is 13 amino acids. V was shortened by 5 bases and J by 0 bases, with 8 bases between the two germline ends. The V gene's germline CDR1 is PRHDT and CDR2 FYEKMQ (reference sequence). The CDR3, as DNA: TGTGCCAGCAGCCCCCCGCGCTCCTACGAGCAGTACTTC. This translates into CASSPPRSYEQYF. Full variable domain (missing parts from reference TRBV13 and TRBJ2-7): AAGVIQSPRHLIKEKRETATLKCYPIPRHDTVYWYQQGPGQDPQFLISFYEKMQSDKGSIPDRFSAQQFSDYHSELNMSSLELGDSALYFCASSPPRSYEQYFGPGTRLTVT.

This CDR3 reads CASSRTDYGYTF. The CDR3 DNA reads as TGTGCCAGCAGTAGGACTGATTATGGCTACACCTTC. This chain joins TRBV2 and TRBJ1-2, with D unresolved. The CDR3 extends over 12 amino acids. Germline CDR1 SNHLY, CDR2 FYNNEI. Trimming shortened V by 5 bases and J by 5 bases, and 9 bases separated the two germline ends.

This rearrangement joins TRBV9 to TRBJ2-1; D gene ambiguous. The ends were cut back, 0 bases at V and 3 bases at J, with 19 bases in the middle. The CDR3 is 18 amino acids. Germline assignment: CDR1 SGDLS and CDR2 YYNGEE. CDR3 DNA: TGTGCCAGCAGCGTAGTCCCTCCTAATAGTCACTTCTACAATGAGCAGTTCTTC. It specifies CASSVVPPNSHFYNEQFF.

The rearrangement links TRBV24-1 to TRBJ2-3, with D unclear. With 9 bases removed from V and 0 bases from J, the gap between germline ends came to 24 bases. CDR1 is KGHDR and CDR2 is SFDVKD in the germline V gene. This CDR3 has 18 amino acids. CDR3 protein: CATPLPYLSRYSTDTQYF. Written as DNA, the CDR3 is TGTGCCACCCCGCTACCCTACCTCTCTAGGTACAGCACAGATACGCAGTATTTT.

V gene TRBV5-6 combines with J gene TRBJ1-5; D unclear. Germline CDR1 is SGHDT and CDR2 is YYEEEE. Deletions cut 4 bases from V and 2 bases from J, with 16 bases between. There are 16 residues in the CDR3. DNA of the CDR3: TGTGCCAGCAGCCCCGTGAAGAGGGAGGGCAATCAGCCCCAGCATTTT. Translation gives CASSPVKREGNQPQHF.

The chain recombines TRBV6-1 with TRBJ1-6; D not resolved. CDR1 is MNHNS, CDR2 SASEGT, per germline. The CDR3 sequence is 17 residues long. V dropped 2 bases and J dropped 4 bases, with 15 bases sitting between them. This CDR3 reads CASSESRVVGYNSPLHF. In nucleotides, the CDR3 is TGTGCCAGCAGTGAAAGCCGGGTCGTCGGATATAATTCACCCCTCCACTTT.

The chain uses TRBV24-1 and TRBJ2-1, with D unresolved. The CDR3 loop spans 15 amino acids. From germline, CDR1 is KGHDR and CDR2 SFDVKD. V shed 5 bases and J shed 14 bases, with 24 bases lying between them. For the CDR3, the DNA is TGTGCCACCAGTGGATCCGGAGCGCCCCGTTCTCCGGAGTTCTTC. Translation: CATSGSGAPRSPEFF.

J is TRBJ2-2 and V is TRBV9; 11 nucleotides align to TRBD1. Germline V gene sequence: CDR1 SGDLS, CDR2 YYNGEE. The CDR3 is 16 amino acids. V trimming: 0 bases; J trimming: 5 bases; junction bases outside the gene matches: 3. The CDR3, as DNA: TGTGCCAGCAGCGTAGGGACAGGGGGCCGGACCGGGGAGCTGTTTTTT. It yields the protein CASSVGTGGRTGELFF.

The V gene is TRBV24-1, the J gene TRBJ1-6; D gene unclear. Between the trimmed V and J ends, which lost 10 bases and 0 bases, there was a span of 9 bases. Germline-derived CDR1 and CDR2 are KGHDR and SFDVKD. This CDR3 is 14 amino acids long. The chain's CDR3 is CATAEGSYNSPLHF. The CDR3 DNA follows: TGTGCCACAGCGGAGGGCTCCTATAATTCACCCCTCCACTTT.

The chain employs TRBV27 and TRBJ1-1, with 8 bases matching TRBD1. The trim removed 5 bases at V and 4 bases at J, leaving 18 bases unmatched. There are 18 residues in the CDR3. Germline V gene sequence: CDR1 MNHEY, CDR2 SMNVEV (reference sequence). CDR3 region: CASSRHIPAGGRPTEAFF. CDR3 bases: TGTGCCAGCAGTCGGCACATACCGGCAGGGGGCAGGCCCACTGAAGCTTTCTTT.

J is TRBJ1-2 and V is TRBV6-5; the D is unclear. The CDR3 length is 13 residues. Germline lookup yields CDR1 MNHEY and CDR2 SVGAGI. The germline V and J ends were trimmed by 2 bases and 5 bases, with 9 bases remaining between them. The CDR3 bases are TGTGCCAGCAGTTACGGGTCTAGGTATGGCTACACCTTC. Translating gives CASSYGSRYGYTF.

The chain carries TRBV5-1 and TRBJ2-2; D is unclear. Between the trimmed V and J ends, which lost 1 base and 6 bases, there was a span of 7 bases. The CDR3 has 13 residues. Germline CDR1 reads SGHRS; CDR2 reads YFSETQ. The CDR3 loop reads CASSLYSSGELFF. CDR3 nucleotide sequence: TGCGCCAGCAGCTTGTACAGCTCCGGGGAGCTGTTTTTT.

The chain combines TRBV19 with TRBJ1-5, with D possibly matching TRBD1 (5 bases). With 3 bases removed from V and 2 bases from J, the gap between germline ends came to 11 bases. Germline CDR1 reads LNHDA; CDR2 reads SQIVND (reference sequence). This CDR3 is 15 amino acids long. CDR3 sequence reads: CASSIWQGGNQPQHF. The CDR3 DNA follows: TGTGCCAGTAGTATCTGGCAGGGTGGCAATCAGCCCCAGCATTTT.

V and J are TRBV15 and TRBJ2-4, with 8 bases identical to TRBD1. This CDR3 spans 15 amino acids. Germline V lookup: CDR1 LNHNV, CDR2 YYDKDF (reference sequence). J was trimmed by 7 bases and V by 1 base; bases with no gene match: 6. The DNA of the CDR3 is TGTGCCACCAGCAGAGCGACAGGGGTTTGGAACATTCAGTACTTC. Translation gives CATSRATGVWNIQYF.

The chain recombines TRBV2 with TRBJ2-1; 13 nucleotides match TRBD2. The J segment lost 10 bases and the V segment lost 7 bases, leaving 7 bases of the junction unmatched. CDR1 is SNHLY, CDR2 FYNNEI, per germline. The CDR3 covers 14 residues. The CDR3 coding sequence is TGTGCCAGCACTTGGACTAGCGGGAGTGGGGAGCAGTTCTTC. Translation: CASTWTSGSGEQFF. The whole variable domain, filled in from reference TRBV2 and TRBJ2-1, reads EPEVTQTPSHQVTQMGQEVILRCVPISNHLYFYWYRQILGQKVEFLVSFYNNEISEKSEIFDDQFSVERPDGSNFTLKIRSTKLEDSAMYFCASTWTSGSGEQFFGPGTRLTVL.

The rearrangement uses TRBV4-1 and TRBJ2-3; the match to TRBD2 covers 8 bases. Per the germline V gene, CDR1 is MGHRA and CDR2 is YSYEKL. The V and J ends lost 4 bases and 4 bases, in that order; junction bases with no gene match: 16. CDR3 length: 18 amino acids. CDR3 in amino acids: CASSLTGGSGSSPDTQYF. The CDR3 bases are TGCGCCAGCAGCCTGACCGGGGGGAGCGGGAGTTCCCCAGATACGCAGTATTTT.